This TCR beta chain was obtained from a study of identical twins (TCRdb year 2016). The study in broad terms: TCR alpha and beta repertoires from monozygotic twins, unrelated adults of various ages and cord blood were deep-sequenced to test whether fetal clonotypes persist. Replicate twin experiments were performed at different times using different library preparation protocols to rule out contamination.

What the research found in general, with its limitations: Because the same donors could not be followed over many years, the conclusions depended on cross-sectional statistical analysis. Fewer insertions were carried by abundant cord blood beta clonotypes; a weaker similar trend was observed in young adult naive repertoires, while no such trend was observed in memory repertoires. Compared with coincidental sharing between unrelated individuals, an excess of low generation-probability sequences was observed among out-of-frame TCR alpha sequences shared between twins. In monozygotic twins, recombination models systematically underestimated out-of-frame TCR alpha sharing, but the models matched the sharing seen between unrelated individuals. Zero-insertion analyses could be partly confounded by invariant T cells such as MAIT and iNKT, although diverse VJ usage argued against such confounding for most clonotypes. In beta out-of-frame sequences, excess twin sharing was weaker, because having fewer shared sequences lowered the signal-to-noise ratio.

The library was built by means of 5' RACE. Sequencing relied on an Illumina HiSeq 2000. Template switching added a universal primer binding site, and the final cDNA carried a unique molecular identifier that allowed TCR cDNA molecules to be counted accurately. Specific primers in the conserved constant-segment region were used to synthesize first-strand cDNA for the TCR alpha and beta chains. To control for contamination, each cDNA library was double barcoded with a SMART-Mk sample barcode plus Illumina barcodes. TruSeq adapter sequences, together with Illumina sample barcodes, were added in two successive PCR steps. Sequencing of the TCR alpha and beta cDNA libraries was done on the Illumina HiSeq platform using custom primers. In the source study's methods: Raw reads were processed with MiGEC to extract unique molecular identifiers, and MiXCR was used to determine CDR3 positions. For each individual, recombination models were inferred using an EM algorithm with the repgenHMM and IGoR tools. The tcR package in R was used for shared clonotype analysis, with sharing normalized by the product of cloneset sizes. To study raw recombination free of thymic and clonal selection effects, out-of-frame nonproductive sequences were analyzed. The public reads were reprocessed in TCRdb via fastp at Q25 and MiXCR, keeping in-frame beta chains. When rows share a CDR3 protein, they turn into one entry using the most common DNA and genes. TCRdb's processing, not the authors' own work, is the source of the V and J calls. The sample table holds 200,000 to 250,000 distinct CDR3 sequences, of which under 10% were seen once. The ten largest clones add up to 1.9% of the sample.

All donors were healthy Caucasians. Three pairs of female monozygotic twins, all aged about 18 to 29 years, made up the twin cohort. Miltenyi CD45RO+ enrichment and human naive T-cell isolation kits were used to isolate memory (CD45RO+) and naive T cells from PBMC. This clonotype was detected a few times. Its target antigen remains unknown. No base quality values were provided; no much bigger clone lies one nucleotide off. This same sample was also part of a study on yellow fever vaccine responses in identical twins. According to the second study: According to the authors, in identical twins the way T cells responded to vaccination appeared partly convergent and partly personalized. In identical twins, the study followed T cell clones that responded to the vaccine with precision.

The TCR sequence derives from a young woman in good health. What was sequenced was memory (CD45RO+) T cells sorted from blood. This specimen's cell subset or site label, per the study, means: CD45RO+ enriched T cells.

The CDR3 protein is CSAPKEGHEQYF. The sequence in DNA is TGCAGTGCGCCGAAGGAGGGCCACGAGCAGTACTTC. In this chain, TRBV20-1 is recombined with TRBJ2-7; the best D guess is TRBD2, with 6 bases matching. The CDR3 contains 12 residues, cysteine and phenylalanine counted. Solely the CDR3 DNA is kept, with 36 bases framed from the first base. Trimming costs V 6 bases and J 5 bases, and their ends lie 14 bases apart. CDR1 and CDR2 are read off the germline V gene (reference sequence) as DFQATT and SNEGSKA.